The next 17 T cell receptor beta chains were all read from a single sample in a study of cytomegalovirus exposure and HLA in healthy donors. PCR was performed using 60 Vbeta and 13 Jbeta primers. Libraries were prepared by immunoSEQ multiplex PCR; TCRdb keeps only in-frame clonotypes and omits some of them. The table has about 140,000 clones, over 60% seen once. Sequenced: PBMCs. The receptors were gathered from a man aged 40-49 years in good health and CMV-seronegative.

This clone was observed once. V is TRBV2 and J is TRBJ2-7; 9 nucleotides match TRBD1. V trimming: 6 bases; J trimming: 5 bases; junction bases outside the gene matches: 5. Per the germline V gene, CDR1 is SNHLY and CDR2 is FYNNEI. This CDR3 has 13 residues. DNA of the CDR3: TGTGCCAGCAGAGAGACAGGGGGAGACGAGCAGTACTTC. This gives the protein CASRETGGDEQYF.

CDR3 in DNA: TGTGCCAGCAGATTAGCGGGAGGAGTACAAGAGACCCAGTACTTC. Translated, it gives CASRLAGGVQETQYF. The chain has TRBV6-1 and TRBJ2-5; 10 bases align to TRBD2. Germline lookup yields CDR1 MNHNS and CDR2 SASEGT. With 6 bases clipped from V and 2 bases from J, the junction kept 6 bases outside the gene matches. This CDR3 contains 15 residues.

This chain joins TRBV5-1 and TRBJ2-7; no firm D call. Germline values: CDR1 SGHRS, CDR2 YFSETQ. This CDR3 spans 13 amino acids. Trimming shortened V by 4 bases and J by 3 bases, and 11 bases separated the two germline ends. This CDR3 reads CASSPTVGYEQYF. CDR3 nucleotides: TGCGCCAGCAGCCCCACGGTTGGCTACGAGCAGTACTTC.

In this sample, this clone turned up a few times. This chain joins TRBV19 and TRBJ2-3; 12 nucleotides agree with TRBD2. The CDR3 is 17 residues long. Trimming at V came to 2 bases and at J to 2 bases, leaving 5 bases not matched to a gene. Germline CDR1 is LNHDA and CDR2 is SQIVND (reference sequence). The CDR3 DNA follows: TGTGCCAGTAGTATAAGGGCTAGCGGGGGGGCCACAGATACGCAGTATTTT. As protein: CASSIRASGGATDTQYF.

V usage is TRBV7-8 and J usage is TRBJ2-5; 13 bases align to TRBD2. The ends lost 1 base at V and 5 bases at J; junction bases unmatched: 10. Germline CDR1 is SGHVS and CDR2 is FQNEAQ. The CDR3 has 18 residues. CDR3 coding DNA: TGTGCCAGCAGCTTAGTCCCCACACTAGCGGGAGGGCCGGAGACCCAGTACTTC. It codes for CASSLVPTLAGGPETQYF. Looking up the rest from reference TRBV7-8 and TRBJ2-5 gives the full variable domain: GAGVSQSPRYKVAKRGQDVALRCDPISGHVSLFWYQQALGQGPEFLTYFQNEAQLDKSGLPSDRFFAERPEGSVSTLKIQRTQQEDSAVYLCASSLVPTLAGGPETQYFGPGTRLLVL.

Comment on this clone: Other DNA sequences from this sample encode an identical CDR3 as well. This CDR3 is CASSLVVNTEAFF. The CDR3 DNA is TGTGCCAGCAGCTTAGTAGTTAACACTGAAGCTTTCTTT. V is TRBV7-2 and J is TRBJ1-1; D remains unclear. V dropped 1 base and J dropped 2 bases, with 5 bases sitting between them. Germline values: CDR1 SGHTA, CDR2 FQGNSA. The CDR3 runs 13 residues.

V and J are TRBV2 and TRBJ2-3; TRBD2 matches at 8 bases. This CDR3 is 16 amino acids long. V dropped 4 bases and J dropped 0; count of bases not matched to a gene: 6. CDR1 SNHLY and CDR2 FYNNEI come from the germline V gene. CDR3 in amino acids: CASSGTTSASTDTQYF. The DNA of the CDR3 is TGTGCCAGCAGTGGCACGACTAGCGCTAGCACAGATACGCAGTATTTT.

The chain employs TRBV6-5 and TRBJ2-2; 7 bases map to TRBD1. The CDR3 is made up of 15 amino acids. The ends lost 2 bases at V and 3 bases at J; junction bases unmatched: 3. Per the germline V gene, CDR1 is MNHEY and CDR2 is SVGAGI. CDR3 protein: CASSYRQGDTGELFF. The CDR3 DNA sequence: TGTGCCAGCAGTTACCGCCAGGGGGACACCGGGGAGCTGTTTTTT.

The rearrangement uses TRBV6-5 and TRBJ1-5; 9 bases agree with TRBD1. V dropped 10 bases and J dropped 4; count of bases not matched to a gene: 2. This CDR3 has 12 amino acids. Germline CDR1 MNHEY, CDR2 SVGAGI. The CDR3 nucleotides read TGTGCCACGGGGACAGGGAATCAGCCCCAGCATTTT. Its protein product is CATGTGNQPQHF.

The V call is TRBV6-5, the J call TRBJ2-7; a weak D match, TRBD1 (6 bases). From germline, CDR1 is MNHEY and CDR2 SVGAGI. The CDR3 is 14 amino acids. V was clipped by 3 bases and J by 3 bases, with 12 bases between them. The CDR3 sequence is CASSYYRDSYEQYF. CDR3 nucleotides: TGTGCCAGCAGTTATTACAGGGATAGCTACGAGCAGTACTTC.

This clone was observed once. The junction departs from germline at one end; a sequencing error may be responsible. The V gene is TRBV6-6, the J gene TRBJ2-5; possible D gene TRBD2, 5 bases. CDR3 length equals 15 residues. The germline V gene has CDR1 MNHNY and CDR2 SVGAGI (reference sequence). The CDR3 nucleotides are TGTGCCAGCAGGTACTACGGACTCGGCCAAGAGACCCAGTACTTC. Its protein is CASRYYGLGQETQYF.

This chain joins TRBV6-5 and TRBJ1-1, with D tentatively TRBD1 (6 bases). Germline V gene sequence: CDR1 MNHEY, CDR2 SVGAGI. There are 14 residues in the CDR3. V lost 4 bases to trimming and J lost 1 base, with 10 bases between them. The chain's CDR3 is CASSLQGWNTEAFF. The CDR3 nucleotides are TGTGCCAGCAGTTTACAGGGCTGGAACACTGAAGCTTTCTTT.

This chain connects TRBV10-3 to TRBJ2-3; possibly TRBD2 for D (5 bases). There are 12 residues in the CDR3. V lost 10 bases, J lost 1 base, and 9 bases lay in between. The V gene's germline CDR1 is ENHRY and CDR2 SYGVKD. The CDR3 is CATTAGTDTQYF. The CDR3 DNA is TGTGCCACCACAGCGGGCACAGATACGCAGTATTTT.

The CDR3 loop is CASSLAGYGYTF. CDR3 sequence (DNA): TGTGCCAGCAGCTTAGCGGGTTATGGCTACACCTTC. This sequence joins TRBV11-2 and TRBJ1-2, with D unclear. V was trimmed by 1 base and J by 5 bases, leaving 5 bases between them. CDR1 and CDR2 (germline): SGHAT, FQNNGV. This CDR3 region has 12 residues.

The rearrangement uses TRBV27 and TRBJ2-1; 15 bases align to TRBD2. Germline V CDR1 and CDR2: MNHEY, SMNVEV (reference sequence). The CDR3 runs 15 residues. V was pared by 6 bases and J by 8 bases, with 5 bases of the junction left unmatched. CDR3 region: CASSRTSGRAYEQFF. CDR3 in DNA: TGTGCCAGCAGCCGGACTAGCGGGAGGGCCTATGAGCAGTTCTTC.

This clone was found once. The chain links TRBV27 to TRBJ2-7; 8 bases align to TRBD1. The CDR3 has 12 amino acids. Germline CDR1 reads MNHEY; CDR2 reads SMNVEV (reference sequence). With V trimmed by 5 bases and J by 9 bases, 6 bases remained unmatched. CDR3 in amino acids: CASSPRGRGQYF. CDR3 sequence (DNA): TGTGCCAGCAGTCCCAGGGGGCGCGGGCAGTACTTC.

CDR3 amino acids: CASSGDKRSNYGYTF. CDR3 sequence (DNA): TGTGCCAGTAGTGGGGACAAGAGATCTAACTATGGCTACACCTTC. This chain links TRBV19 with TRBJ1-2; maybe TRBD1 (6 bases). This CDR3 has 15 residues. Trimming removed 5 bases from V and 0 bases from J, with 13 bases in between. From germline, CDR1 is LNHDA and CDR2 SQIVND (reference sequence).